These 23 T cell receptor beta chains originate from one sample sequenced in a study of OX40 agonist ivuxolimab in advanced cancers. TCRdb's copy holds only in-frame clones and misses some; the assay was immunoSEQ multiplex PCR. The table records around 95,000 clones, 90% of them present only once. Sequencing was performed on CD4+ or CD8+ T cells sorted from blood, taken in a trial of the OX40 agonist ivuxolimab. Every receptor here comes from an adult with an advanced solid tumor such as melanoma, head and neck, liver or kidney cancer.

The sample holds a few counts of this clone. V and J are TRBV19 and TRBJ1-2, with 7 nucleotides matching TRBD1. Trimming took 10 bases from V and 6 from J; bases not matched to a gene: 5. CDR1 and CDR2 (germline): LNHDA, SQIVND (reference sequence). The CDR3 loop spans 11 amino acids. CDR3 in DNA: TGTGCCACTTCGACAGGGAATGGCTACACCTTC. It is translated as CATSTGNGYTF. Drawing the rest from reference TRBV19 and TRBJ1-2, the complete variable domain is DGGITQSPKYLFRKEGQNVTLSCEQNLNHDAMYWYRQDPGQGLRLIYYSQIVNDFQKGDIAEGYSVSREKKESFPLTVTSAQKNPTAFYLCATSTGNGYTFGSGTRLTVV.

The chain links TRBV19 to TRBJ2-7; 8 bases agree with TRBD2. The V segment lost 5 bases and the J segment 0 bases; nucleotides outside the gene matches: 12. The CDR3 loop spans 17 amino acids. Germline V lookup: CDR1 LNHDA, CDR2 SQIVND (reference sequence). CDR3 coding DNA: TGTGCCAGTAGTTTTCTTCAGAGCGGGGGAAGCTCCTACGAGCAGTACTTC. Its protein product is CASSFLQSGGSSYEQYF. The variable domain in full, completed from reference TRBV19 and TRBJ2-7, reads DGGITQSPKYLFRKEGQNVTLSCEQNLNHDAMYWYRQDPGQGLRLIYYSQIVNDFQKGDIAEGYSVSREKKESFPLTVTSAQKNPTAFYLCASSFLQSGGSSYEQYFGPGTRLTVT.

The chain employs TRBV28 and TRBJ2-1; D unresolved. V lost 3 bases, J lost 4 bases, and 16 bases lay in between. The CDR3 loop spans 16 amino acids. Germline lookup yields CDR1 MDHEN and CDR2 SYDVKM. In nucleotides, the CDR3 is TGTGCCAGCAGTTTCAACGGCGACCTGGGGTACAATGAGCAGTTCTTC. This translates into CASSFNGDLGYNEQFF.

V gene TRBV19 combines with J gene TRBJ1-5; possibly TRBD1 for D (5 bases). CDR1 and CDR2 from the germline V gene are LNHDA and SQIVND (reference sequence). Trimming removed 2 bases from V and 5 bases from J, with 13 bases in between. The CDR3 runs 15 residues. The CDR3 loop is CASSIRGQGYQPQHF. The DNA of the CDR3 is TGTGCCAGTAGTATACGGGGCCAGGGATATCAGCCCCAGCATTTT.

The rearrangement joins TRBV6-9 to TRBJ2-7; D possibly corresponds to TRBD1 (9 bases). Trimming removed 5 bases at V and 3 bases at J, with 32 bases between. Germline CDR1 MNHGY, CDR2 SVAAGI. This CDR3 is built from 20 residues. This CDR3 is CASSAYPPGGTGKKGYEQYF. In DNA form, the CDR3 reads TGTGCCAGCAGTGCATATCCACCGGGGGGGACAGGGAAGAAAGGCTACGAGCAGTACTTC.

The chain links TRBV5-8 to TRBJ2-7, with 8 nucleotides matching TRBD1. The CDR3 spans 16 residues. V shed 1 base and J 1 base; nucleotides not matched to a gene: 7. The germline V gene has CDR1 SGHTS and CDR2 YDEGEE. The CDR3 reads CASSLYNRGSSYEQYF. DNA of the CDR3: TGTGCCAGCAGCTTGTATAACAGGGGGAGTTCCTACGAGCAGTACTTC.

This chain connects TRBV5-1 to TRBJ2-1; D is ambiguous. This CDR3 has 16 amino acids. From germline, CDR1 is SGHRS and CDR2 YFSETQ. The V end was cut by 1 base, the J end by 0 bases, with 11 bases between. This CDR3 reads CASSLIGGSSYNEQFF. The CDR3 DNA sequence: TGCGCCAGCAGCTTGATTGGTGGTAGCTCCTACAATGAGCAGTTCTTC.

The count of this clone is one. The J gene is TRBJ2-5, the V gene TRBV6-1; possibly TRBD2 for D (5 bases). V lost 10 bases, J lost 5 bases, and 14 bases lay in between. The CDR3 spans 12 residues. Germline lookup yields CDR1 MNHNS and CDR2 SASEGT. The CDR3 spells CAIARGLETQYF. CDR3 nucleotides: TGTGCCATAGCGAGAGGGCTCGAGACCCAGTACTTC.

The V call is TRBV7-8, the J call TRBJ1-5; 7 nucleotides match TRBD1. The CDR3 extends over 16 amino acids. Looked up from germline, CDR1 is SGHVS and CDR2 is FQNEAQ. V shed 5 bases and J 3 bases; nucleotides not matched to a gene: 10. The CDR3 sequence is CASSRRDSAYNQPQHF. The CDR3 DNA follows: TGTGCCAGCAGCCGACGGGACAGCGCTTACAATCAGCCCCAGCATTTT.

This chain joins TRBV4-1 and TRBJ2-2; D is undetermined. Trimming pared 0 bases from V and 8 bases from J, leaving 10 bases between. The CDR3 sequence is 14 residues long. Germline assignment: CDR1 MGHRA and CDR2 YSYEKL. The CDR3 here is CASSQDFAWGELFF. The CDR3 region has the DNA TGCGCCAGCAGCCAAGATTTCGCGTGGGGGGAGCTGTTTTTT.

The chain joins TRBV5-8 to TRBJ2-2; 13 bases agree with TRBD2. Unmatched junction bases numbered 10, after V lost 5 bases and J lost 3 bases. Germline V gene sequence: CDR1 SGHTS, CDR2 YDEGEE. The CDR3 has 18 amino acids. The CDR3 DNA is TGTGCCAGCAGGCGGACTAGCGGGGGCCACAAGGACACCGGGGAGCTGTTTTTT. The encoded protein is CASRRTSGGHKDTGELFF.

This clone was observed once. The V and J genes are TRBV5-1 and TRBJ2-7; 7 nucleotides align to TRBD1. The CDR3 contains 14 residues. With 4 bases clipped from V and 2 bases from J, the junction kept 6 bases outside the gene matches. Germline CDR1 reads SGHRS; CDR2 reads YFSETQ. The CDR3 protein is CASSVPGQTYEQYF. The DNA for the CDR3 is TGCGCCAGCAGCGTACCGGGACAGACCTACGAGCAGTACTTC.

This chain joins TRBV18 and TRBJ1-2; D perhaps matches TRBD1 (5 bases). This CDR3 is 13 amino acids long. Germline assignment: CDR1 KGHSH and CDR2 LQKENI. The ends were cut back, 2 bases at V and 3 bases at J, with 7 bases in the middle. The CDR3 loop reads CASSPGQDYGYTF. As DNA, the CDR3 is TGTGCCAGCTCACCAGGACAAGACTATGGCTACACCTTC.

This clone turned up a few times. The chain combines TRBV19 with TRBJ1-2, with D uncertain. The CDR3 sequence is 13 residues long. V lost 0 bases to trimming and J lost 4 bases, with 6 bases between them. Germline-derived CDR1 and CDR2 are LNHDA and SQIVND (reference sequence). Here the CDR3 reads CASSIEVSYGYTF. The DNA of the CDR3 is TGTGCCAGTAGTATAGAAGTGTCCTATGGCTACACCTTC. The full variable domain, in which reference TRBV19 and TRBJ1-2 provide the parts outside the CDR3, is DGGITQSPKYLFRKEGQNVTLSCEQNLNHDAMYWYRQDPGQGLRLIYYSQIVNDFQKGDIAEGYSVSREKKESFPLTVTSAQKNPTAFYLCASSIEVSYGYTFGSGTRLTVV.

V gene TRBV5-4 combines with J gene TRBJ1-1; D is unclear. Trimming cost V 0 bases and J 1 base, with 13 bases left between them. The V gene's germline CDR1 is SGHNT and CDR2 YYREEE (reference sequence). CDR3 length: 16 amino acids. CDR3 bases: TGTGCCAGCAGCTTGGTCGGTGCCCTAGGGAACACTGAAGCTTTCTTT. Translated: CASSLVGALGNTEAFF.

The V and J genes are TRBV5-1 and TRBJ2-1, with TRBD1 identical over 7 bases. The CDR3 consists of 14 residues. Germline V gene sequence: CDR1 SGHRS, CDR2 YFSETQ. The V segment lost 2 bases and the J segment 2 bases; nucleotides outside the gene matches: 1. Written as DNA, the CDR3 is TGCGCCAGCAGCTTTCAGGGGGCCTACAATGAGCAGTTCTTC. Translated: CASSFQGAYNEQFF.

The CDR3 nucleotides read TGTGCCAGCAGCTTTGATAGCCTCCAAACAGATACGCAGTATTTT. Protein product: CASSFDSLQTDTQYF. The chain joins TRBV5-4 to TRBJ2-3, with D hard to call. Germline assignment: CDR1 SGHNT and CDR2 YYREEE (reference sequence). CDR3 length equals 15 residues. Trimming stripped 2 bases from V and 3 bases from J, with 13 bases between.

The chain joins TRBV11-3 to TRBJ1-1, with D unclear. Germline V CDR1 and CDR2: SGHNT, YENEEA. CDR3 size: 13 residues. The ends were cut back, 5 bases at V and 1 base at J, with 8 bases in the middle. The CDR3 sequence: CASSKGQNTEAFF. For the CDR3, the DNA is TGTGCCAGCAGCAAGGGCCAGAACACTGAAGCTTTCTTT.

A remark on this clone: The junction shows a germline mismatch at one end, possibly a read error. V usage is TRBV5-1 and J usage is TRBJ1-5; a possible D gene is TRBD1 (6 bases). Germline CDR1 reads SGHRS; CDR2 reads YFSETQ. The CDR3 is 14 residues long. The CDR3 DNA reads TGCGCCAGCAGCTTGGGGGCAGGGGATCAACCCCAGCATTTT. This codes for CASSLGAGDQPQHF.

The chain employs TRBV15 and TRBJ1-5; maybe TRBD1 (5 bases). CDR1 is LNHNV, CDR2 YYDKDF, per germline (reference sequence). This CDR3 is 14 amino acids long. The ends were cut back, 1 base at V and 5 bases at J, with 9 bases in the middle. The CDR3 spells CATSRVRAYQPQHF. In DNA form, the CDR3 reads TGTGCCACCAGCAGAGTCAGGGCGTATCAGCCCCAGCATTTT.

V usage is TRBV4-2 and J usage is TRBJ1-4; maybe TRBD1 (6 bases). Germline V CDR1 and CDR2: LGHNA, YNFKEQ. The V end lost 0 bases, the J end lost 2 bases, and 16 bases lay between the germline ends. The CDR3 is 18 amino acids. As DNA, the CDR3 is TGTGCCAGCAGCCAAGATCGGGGGGGCTTCGGGACTAATGAAAAACTGTTTTTT. Translation gives CASSQDRGGFGTNEKLFF.

This clone was observed once. V usage is TRBV6-1 and J usage is TRBJ1-3; a possible D gene is TRBD1 (5 bases). The germline V and J ends were trimmed by 9 bases and 3 bases, with 12 bases remaining between them. The CDR3 spans 13 residues. Germline loops: CDR1 MNHNS, CDR2 SASEGT. The CDR3 sequence: CASQGLSGNTIYF. CDR3 DNA: TGTGCCAGTCAGGGCTTAAGTGGAAACACCATATATTTT.

The chain uses TRBV11-2 and TRBJ2-3; 7 nucleotides agree with TRBD1. The V gene end was trimmed by 4 bases and the J gene end by 2 bases; junction bases not matched to a gene: 12. The CDR3 consists of 17 residues. The germline gives CDR1 SGHAT, CDR2 FQNNGV. CDR3 nucleotides: TGTGCCAGCAGCTACCTAATAGGACAGGTTTACACAGATACGCAGTATTTT. This encodes CASSYLIGQVYTDTQYF.